The rows below give T cell receptor beta chains drawn from one sample of a study of OX40 agonist ivuxolimab in advanced cancers. Assay: immunoSEQ multiplex PCR; the TCRdb copy retains only in-frame clones and omits some. The repertoire holds approximately 90,000 clones, with 89% as singletons. Sequencing was performed on CD4+ or CD8+ T cells sorted from blood, taken in a trial of the OX40 agonist ivuxolimab. Every receptor here comes from an adult with an advanced solid tumor such as melanoma, head and neck, liver or kidney cancer. Both conserved end residues are part of each CDR3. Each record gives: CDR3 protein, CDR3 DNA, clone size, V gene, D gene, J gene. The D gene is left open where the match is weak. The listing skips clone size in some rows; elsewhere it reads once, few, many or a size class.

CASSSPYEQYF,TGTGCCAGCAGTTCTCCCTACGAGCAGTACTTC,-,TRBV28,-,TRBJ2-7
CASGPSGTSLYGYTF,TGTGCCAGCGGCCCCTCCGGGACGTCACTCTATGGCTACACCTTC,-,TRBV27,-,TRBJ1-2
CASSLEFAGRETQYF,TGTGCCAGCAGCTTAGAATTTGCGGGGAGGGAGACCCAGTACTTC,once,TRBV11-3,-,TRBJ2-5
CASSRIAGGSAIYEQYF,TGTGCCAGTAGTAGAATAGCGGGGGGCTCCGCAATCTACGAGCAGTACTTC,few,TRBV19,TRBD2,TRBJ2-7
CASSQDPAFSGANVLTF,TGCGCCAGCAGCCAAGACCCGGCGTTCTCTGGGGCCAACGTCCTGACTTTC,-,TRBV4-3,-,TRBJ2-6
CASSLVSSHPNTEAFF,TGTGCCAGCAGCTTAGTCTCTTCGCATCCGAACACTGAAGCTTTCTTT,-,TRBV7-8,-,TRBJ1-1
CASSNDRPPTGNTIYF,TGTGCCAGTAGTAATGACCGGCCTCCTACTGGAAACACCATATATTTT,-,TRBV19,-,TRBJ1-3
CASSINRMNTEAFF,TGTGCCAGTAGTATTAACCGAATGAACACTGAAGCTTTCTTT,-,TRBV19,-,TRBJ1-1
CASTRSGANVLTF,TGTGCCAGCACCCGCTCTGGGGCCAACGTCCTGACTTTC,-,TRBV6-6,-,TRBJ2-6
CASRKIGEVYEQYF,TGTGCCAGCAGAAAAATTGGGGAGGTATACGAGCAGTACTTC,-,TRBV6-1,-,TRBJ2-7
CASSDEDSQAFF,TGTGCCAGCAGCGACGAGGACAGTCAAGCTTTCTTT,-,TRBV7-9,-,TRBJ1-1
CASSLTHTEAFF,TGCGCCAGCAGCTTGACGCACACTGAAGCTTTCTTT,-,TRBV5-1,-,TRBJ1-1
CASSLAGINTGELFF,TGTGCCAGCAGTTTAGCAGGGATAAACACCGGGGAGCTGTTTTTT,-,TRBV28,-,TRBJ2-2
CASSLAPGPQGEQFF,TGTGCCAGCAGCTTAGCCCCCGGCCCGCAGGGTGAGCAGTTCTTC,-,TRBV7-9,-,TRBJ2-1
CASSFGSPGPDAVNEQFF,TGCGCCAGCAGCTTTGGGTCACCGGGTCCCGATGCAGTCAATGAGCAGTTCTTC,-,TRBV5-1,-,TRBJ2-1
CASSLMPGWTGELFF,TGTGCCAGCAGTTTAATGCCGGGGTGGACCGGGGAGCTGTTTTTT,-,TRBV27,-,TRBJ2-2
CASSPRTTYEQYF,TGTGCCAGCAGCCCAAGGACAACCTACGAGCAGTACTTC,-,TRBV21-1,-,TRBJ2-7
CASSLSAGPSTDTQYF,TGTGCCAGCAGCTTGTCCGCGGGACCTAGCACAGATACGCAGTATTTT,-,TRBV5-4,-,TRBJ2-3
CASSLDVVASRNSPLHF,TGTGCCAGCAGCTTAGACGTTGTAGCCAGCCGGAATTCACCCCTCCACTTT,once,TRBV7-2,-,TRBJ1-6
CASSPRLAEEETQYF,TGTGCCAGCAGCCCTCGACTAGCGGAGGAGGAGACCCAGTACTTC,-,TRBV9,TRBD2,TRBJ2-5
CASSWGGLNTEAFF,TGTGCCAGCAGCTGGGGAGGGCTGAACACTGAAGCTTTCTTT,once,TRBV7-9,-,TRBJ1-1
CASRSTGGGNQPQHF,TGTGCCAGCAGGTCGACAGGGGGTGGCAATCAGCCCCAGCATTTT,-,TRBV6-5,TRBD1,TRBJ1-5
CASSVGVSGEQETQYF,TGTGCCAGCAGCGTAGGGGTTAGCGGGGAGCAAGAGACCCAGTACTTC,-,TRBV9,TRBD2,TRBJ2-5
CASSKACRDYGYTF,TGTGCCAGCAGCAAAGCGTGCAGGGACTATGGCTACACCTTC,-,TRBV21-1,-,TRBJ1-2
CASSLSRQENYGYTF,TGTGCCAGCAGTTTATCGCGACAAGAAAACTATGGCTACACCTTC,-,TRBV27,-,TRBJ1-2
CASSGGGAPTTGELFF,TGTGCCAGCAGTGGAGGTGGTGCCCCTACCACCGGGGAGCTGTTTTTT,once,TRBV25-1,-,TRBJ2-2
CASSPMTGLNEQFF,TGTGCCAGCAGCCCCATGACAGGGCTCAATGAGCAGTTCTTC,-,TRBV7-2,TRBD1,TRBJ2-1
CASSGRNTGELFF,TGTGCCAGCAGCGGACGGAACACCGGGGAGCTGTTTTTT,-,TRBV13,-,TRBJ2-2
CASSQIGQGGNTGELFF,TGTGCCAGCAGCCAAATTGGGCAGGGGGGGAACACCGGGGAGCTGTTTTTT,-,TRBV4-2,-,TRBJ2-2
CAWSVLERKHNSPLHF,TGTGCCTGGAGTGTACTCGAAAGAAAGCATAATTCACCCCTCCACTTT,-,TRBV30,-,TRBJ1-6
CASSLAQGDYNEQFF,TGTGCCAGCAGCTTAGCCCAGGGGGACTACAATGAGCAGTTCTTC,-,TRBV7-2,TRBD1,TRBJ2-1
CASSQGYNSPLHF,TGTGCCAGCAGTCAGGGGTATAATTCACCCCTCCACTTT,-,TRBV28,-,TRBJ1-6
CASSLGQGAVPGELFF,TGTGCCAGCAGCCTTGGACAGGGGGCGGTCCCCGGGGAGCTGTTTTTT,-,TRBV7-6,TRBD1,TRBJ2-2
CASSTGQPNTEAFF,TGTGCCAGTAGTACGGGACAGCCGAACACTGAAGCTTTCTTT,once,TRBV19,TRBD1,TRBJ1-1
CASSPKPETGQETQYF,TGTGCCAGCAGCCCAAAACCAGAGACAGGGCAAGAGACCCAGTACTTC,once,TRBV7-9,TRBD1,TRBJ2-5